One and the same sample provided the 11 T cell receptor beta chains below, sequenced in a study of T cell responses to AZD1222 COVID-19 vaccine. The table came from immunoSEQ multiplex PCR; TCRdb's copy has only in-frame clones and leaves some out. Among fewer than 110,000 clones listed, approximately 88% were seen once. Specimen: peripheral blood, collected on day 0 of AZD1222 vaccination. Receptor source: an adult in good health.

The chain couples TRBV7-8 to TRBJ2-7, with 9 nucleotides matching TRBD2. Germline CDR1 reads SGHVS; CDR2 reads FQNEAQ. V was clipped by 5 bases and J by 0 bases; unmatched bases: 8. The CDR3 covers 16 residues. The CDR3 loop reads CASSPFRGRASYEQYF. The CDR3 nucleotides read TGTGCCAGCAGCCCCTTCCGCGGGAGGGCCTCCTACGAGCAGTACTTC.

The chain uses TRBV24-1 and TRBJ2-1; D possibly corresponds to TRBD1 (5 bases). With 3 bases removed from V and 8 bases from J, the gap between germline ends came to 16 bases. Germline CDR1 is KGHDR and CDR2 is SFDVKD. The CDR3 covers 15 residues. The CDR3 is CATSDRTGGGDEQFF. The CDR3 coding sequence is TGTGCCACCAGTGATCGTACAGGTGGCGGCGATGAGCAGTTCTTC.

V usage is TRBV10-2 and J usage is TRBJ1-1, with 12 bases that match TRBD1. The CDR3 is 16 amino acids. J lost 3 bases, V lost 6 bases, and 8 bases had no gene match. Per the germline V gene, CDR1 is WSHSY and CDR2 is SAAADI. DNA of the CDR3: TGCGCCAGCAGCAGCCGGGACAGGGGGCGGGACACTGAAGCTTTCTTT. Its translation is CASSSRDRGRDTEAFF.

This sequence joins TRBV9 and TRBJ2-1; 12 bases line up with TRBD2. CDR1 is SGDLS and CDR2 is YYNGEE in the germline V gene. CDR3 length equals 17 residues. Trimming at V came to 1 base and at J to 4 bases, leaving 6 bases not matched to a gene. CDR3 DNA sequence: TGTGCCAGCAGCGTATCGGGGACTAGCGGGTTGTACAATGAGCAGTTCTTC. Translating it yields CASSVSGTSGLYNEQFF.

The chain uses TRBV18 and TRBJ2-5; 11 positions match TRBD1. There are 15 residues in the CDR3. Unmatched junction bases numbered 6, after V lost 4 bases and J lost 5 bases. Germline CDR1 is KGHSH and CDR2 is LQKENI. The CDR3 DNA reads as TGTGCCAGCTCACTCGGGACAGGGGGTGAGGAGACCCAGTACTTC. Its protein product is CASSLGTGGEETQYF.

The CDR3 DNA reads TGCGCCAGCAGCCAAGATCTGACGAGGAGGCACTATGGCTACACCTTC. Its protein is CASSQDLTRRHYGYTF. The V and J genes are TRBV4-3 and TRBJ1-2; no firm D call. Germline V gives CDR1 LGHNA, CDR2 YSLEER. Trimming shortened V by 0 bases and J by 3 bases, and 14 bases separated the two germline ends. The CDR3 runs 16 residues.

This chain joins TRBV5-4 and TRBJ2-3, with D unclear. Germline-derived CDR1 and CDR2 are SGHNT and YYREEE (reference sequence). CDR3 size: 16 residues. V lost 2 bases and J 3 bases, leaving 16 bases between the germline ends. The CDR3 nucleotides are TGTGCCAGCAGCTTAAGGACGGATTTCTGGACAGATACGCAGTATTTT. Its translation is CASSLRTDFWTDTQYF.

This sequence joins TRBV10-3 and TRBJ2-5, with unresolved D. Germline CDR1 ENHRY, CDR2 SYGVKD. Trimming shortened V by 7 bases and J by 3 bases, and 6 bases separated the two germline ends. CDR3 length: 11 residues. DNA of the CDR3: TGTGCCATCAAAGTGAAAGAGACCCAGTACTTC. It is translated as CAIKVKETQYF.

This rearrangement joins TRBV30 to TRBJ1-5; D not resolved. With 5 bases removed from V and 6 bases from J, the gap between germline ends came to 14 bases. CDR1 is GTSNPN and CDR2 is SVGIG in the germline V gene (reference sequence). The CDR3 spans 13 residues. The chain's CDR3 is CAWGGSGGQPQHF. In DNA form, the CDR3 reads TGTGCCTGGGGCGGCTCCGGCGGTCAGCCCCAGCATTTT. Together with reference TRBV30 and TRBJ1-5, the CDR3 gives the full variable domain: SQTIHQWPATLVQPVGSPLSLECTVEGTSNPNLYWYRQAAGRGLQLLFYSVGIGQISSEVPQNLSASRPQDRQFILSSKKLLLSDSGFYLCAWGGSGGQPQHFGDGTRLSIL.

The rearrangement links TRBV5-1 to TRBJ2-6, with TRBD2 identical over 7 bases. The length of the CDR3 is 16 residues. J lost 2 bases, V lost 1 base, and 3 bases had no gene match. The V gene's germline CDR1 is SGHRS and CDR2 YFSETQ. CDR3 nucleotides: TGCGCCAGCAGCTTGTGGGGAGGGACTGGGGCCAACGTCCTGACTTTC. Translation gives CASSLWGGTGANVLTF.

This clone has only one observation. The V call is TRBV7-3, the J call TRBJ2-3; 8 nucleotides match TRBD1. This CDR3 is built from 18 residues. Losses at the gene ends were 5 bases for V and 0 bases for J; bases not matched to a gene: 13. CDR1 and CDR2 from the germline V gene are SGHTA and FQGTGA. CDR3 region: CASSAQTQGAASTDTQYF. The CDR3 nucleotides read TGTGCCAGCAGCGCTCAAACCCAGGGGGCGGCTAGCACAGATACGCAGTATTTT.